This T cell receptor beta chain was sequenced in a study of T cell clonotyping in hematopoietic cell transplantation. Assay used: immunoSEQ multiplex PCR; TCRdb lists only in-frame clones, some missing. The sample yields fewer than 5,000 clones, roughly 19% seen once. This clone is large. Its target is not known. Blood collection times were about day -28 and days 30, 100, 180 posttransplant. Study-wide results and limits: Cells were unsorted, so CD4 and CD8 contributions were not separated. At the given depth, recipient repertoires were over 95% de novo clonotypes. Graft donor and pretransplant recipient Inverse Simpson Index values predicted broader posttransplant TCR diversity.

CDR1 and CDR2 from the germline V gene are SGHDN and FVKESK. This CDR3 has 11 amino acids. Trimming left V 1 base short and J 10 bases short, with 5 bases between. This chain connects TRBV14 to TRBJ2-1; D tentatively fits TRBD1 or TRBD2 (5 bases each). The sequencing used PBMCs, collected 180 days after allogeneic stem cell transplant. This TCR derives from a young adult male patient who had an allogeneic stem cell transplant, so the T cells may come from the graft donor. Some clones in this sample may be carry-over from other donors' samples. The chain's CDR3 is CASSQGGEQFF. The CDR3, as DNA: TGTGCCAGCAGCCAAGGGGGGGAGCAGTTCTTC.